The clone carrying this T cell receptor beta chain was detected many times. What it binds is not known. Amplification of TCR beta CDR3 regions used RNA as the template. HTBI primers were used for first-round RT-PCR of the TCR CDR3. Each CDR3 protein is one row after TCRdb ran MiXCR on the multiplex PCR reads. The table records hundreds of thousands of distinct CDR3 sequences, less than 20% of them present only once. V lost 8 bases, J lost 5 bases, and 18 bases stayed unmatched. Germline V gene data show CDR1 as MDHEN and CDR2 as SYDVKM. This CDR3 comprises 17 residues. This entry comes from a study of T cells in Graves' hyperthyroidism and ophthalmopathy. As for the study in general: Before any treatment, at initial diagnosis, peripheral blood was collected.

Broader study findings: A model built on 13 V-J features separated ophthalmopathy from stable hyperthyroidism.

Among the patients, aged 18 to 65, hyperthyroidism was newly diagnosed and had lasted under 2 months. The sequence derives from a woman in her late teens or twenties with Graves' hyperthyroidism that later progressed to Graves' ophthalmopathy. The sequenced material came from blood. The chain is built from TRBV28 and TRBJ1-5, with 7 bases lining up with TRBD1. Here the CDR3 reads CASYPGGVGKKDQPQHF. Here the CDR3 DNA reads TGTGCCAGCTATCCAGGGGGGGTGGGAAAGAAAGATCAGCCCCAGCATTTT.